The sequence of this TCR beta chain was determined in a study of OX40 agonist ivuxolimab in advanced cancers. Overall study findings and caveats: Compared with CD4+, CD8+ T cells on average had more expanded clones. Clonal expansion from baseline to week 6 occurred in both CD4+ and CD8+ T cells. Among the least clonally expanded were partial responders at 0.1-3.0 mg/kg.

Concerning this clone itself: The antigen is undetermined.

This CDR3 comprises 13 residues. Germline CDR1 MNHNY, CDR2 SVGAGI (reference sequence). V dropped 0 bases and J dropped 6 bases, with 9 bases sitting between them. Some clones are missing from TCRdb's copy, which holds only in-frame ones; the method was immunoSEQ multiplex PCR. Of some 30,000 clones in the sample, about 88% are singletons; the top ten hold approximately 28%. The chain joins TRBV6-6 to TRBJ2-7, with D tentatively TRBD2 (5 bases). The receptor was derived from an adult with an advanced solid tumor such as melanoma, head and neck, liver or kidney cancer. Sequencing used CD4+ or CD8+ T cells sorted from blood, obtained in a trial of the OX40 agonist ivuxolimab. Here the CDR3 reads CASSYSRTAEQYF. The CDR3 region has the DNA TGTGCCAGCAGTTACTCCCGGACTGCCGAGCAGTACTTC.